A selection of T cell receptor beta chains follows, all from one sample in a study of blood T cell repertoires in COVID-19. Assay: immunoSEQ multiplex PCR; the TCRdb copy retains only in-frame clones and omits some. The profile shows some 130,000 clones, about 85% of them singletons. The source material was peripheral blood. The receptor source for this set is a man at least 80 years old with acute or convalescent COVID-19. Each CDR3 is given with its conserved first and last residue. Fields, in order: CDR3 length, D gene, clone size, V gene, J gene, CDR3 protein, CDR3 DNA. D genes are given only for firm matches. The listing skips clone size in some rows; elsewhere it reads once, few, many or a size class.

13	.	.	TRBV7-2	TRBJ1-1	CASSFGGGLEAFF	TGTGCCAGCAGCTTCGGGGGGGGTCTTGAAGCTTTCTTT
14	.	.	TRBV5-4	TRBJ1-1	CASSEGGMNTEAFF	TGTGCCAGCAGCGAGGGTGGAATGAACACTGAAGCTTTCTTT
14	TRBD1	.	TRBV5-6	TRBJ2-7	CASRPGTGYYEQYF	TGTGCCAGCAGGCCCGGGACAGGGTACTACGAGCAGTACTTC
16	TRBD1	.	TRBV2	TRBJ1-6	CASSVGQGSVASPLHF	TGTGCCAGCAGTGTGGGACAGGGTTCCGTCGCTTCACCCCTCCACTTT
12	.	.	TRBV29-1	TRBJ2-5	CSGGHGQETQYF	TGCAGCGGCGGACACGGACAAGAGACCCAGTACTTC
11	.	.	TRBV3-1/TRBV3-2	TRBJ2-3	CASSHSNTQYF	TGTGCCAGCAGCCATTCAAATACGCAGTATTTT
16	TRBD2	.	TRBV7-2	TRBJ2-1	CASSFPGTSGRAEQFF	TGTGCCAGCAGCTTCCCCGGGACTAGCGGGAGGGCTGAGCAGTTCTTC
14	TRBD1	.	TRBV18	TRBJ2-7	CASSPQGQGYEQYF	TGTGCCAGCTCACCACAGGGACAGGGTTACGAGCAGTACTTC
16	TRBD1	.	TRBV5-5	TRBJ1-5	CASSPSTGQGNQPQHF	TGTGCCAGCAGCCCCTCGACCGGACAGGGAAATCAGCCCCAGCATTTT
14	TRBD1	.	TRBV6-5	TRBJ2-7	CASSLQGHSYEQYF	TGTGCCAGCAGCCTACAGGGGCACTCCTACGAGCAGTACTTC
15	TRBD1	.	TRBV28	TRBJ1-1	CASSQPGQGVSEAFF	TGTGCCAGCAGTCAACCGGGACAGGGGGTTTCTGAAGCTTTCTTT
15	.	.	TRBV9	TRBJ1-4	CASSVLSGLGEKLFF	TGTGCCAGCAGCGTATTATCCGGGTTGGGTGAAAAACTGTTTTTT
13	.	once	TRBV11-2	TRBJ1-1	CASSLRSSGEAFF	TGTGCCAGCAGCTTACGAAGCAGCGGTGAAGCTTTCTTT
13	.	.	TRBV11-2	TRBJ1-2	CASSLVVAGGLTF	TGTGCCAGCAGCTTAGTGGTCGCGGGAGGGTTAACCTTC
15	.	once	TRBV24-1	TRBJ2-1	CATAGRTGNNNEQFF	TGTGCCACCGCCGGGAGGACAGGGAATAACAATGAGCAGTTCTTC
17	.	.	TRBV5-1	TRBJ1-1	CASSLAFEGVGSTEAFF	TGCGCCAGCAGCTTGGCCTTTGAGGGGGTAGGTAGCACTGAAGCTTTCTTT
14	.	few	TRBV9	TRBJ2-5	CASSAGGGWETQYF	TGTGCCAGCAGCGCGGGAGGGGGCTGGGAGACCCAGTACTTC